Listed below are T cell receptor beta chains from one sample, sequenced in a study of shared clonotypes between healthy human individuals. Clones were sequenced by immunoSEQ multiplex PCR, and TCRdb holds only the in-frame ones, with some missing. The table lists roughly 1,000,000 clones, around 78% of them singletons. Source material: memory CD4+ T cells from PBMCs. Receptors were obtained from a man between 18 and 29 years old in good health. Some clones in this sample may be carry-over from other donors' samples. CDR3s include the opening cysteine and the closing phenylalanine or tryptophan. The order of the fields is V gene, clone size, D gene, J gene, CDR3 DNA, CDR3 protein. D genes are given only for firm matches. Clone size is given for some rows only: seen once, a few or many times, or a class if the clone is expanded.

>TRBV11-3|NA|NA|TRBJ2-1
TGTGCCAGCAGCTTAGATTCTGATGAGCAGTTCTTC
CASSLDSDEQFF
>TRBV11-2|NA|TRBD2|TRBJ2-2
TGTGCCAGCAGCTCCATAGCGGGGTACACCGGGGAGCTGTTTTTT
CASSSIAGYTGELFF
>TRBV6-6|NA|TRBD2|TRBJ2-3
TGTGCCAGCAGGAACCGGGACTACCCCACAGATACGCAGTATTTT
CASRNRDYPTDTQYF
>TRBV27|NA|NA|TRBJ2-4
TGTGCCAACAACCCAAGGGGGGGTCGATCCAAAAACATTCAGTACTTC
CANNPRGGRSKNIQYF
>TRBV18|many|NA|TRBJ1-1
TGTGCCAGCTCACCACGGGAGGGTCGGAACACTGAAGCTTTCTTT
CASSPREGRNTEAFF
>TRBV7-9|NA|NA|TRBJ2-3
TGTGCCAGCCCCCACCCTGTGCCAGATACGCAGTATTTT
CASPHPVPDTQYF
>TRBV2|NA|NA|TRBJ1-1
TGTGCCAGCATGAAGGGGGGTTACACTGAAGCTTTCTTT
CASMKGGYTEAFF
>TRBV15|many|NA|TRBJ1-2
TGTGCCACCAGCAGAGATGCGCATGGCTACACCTTC
CATSRDAHGYTF
>TRBV4-2|NA|NA|TRBJ2-3
TGTGCCAGCAGCCAGGATCGGACTGGGCTTTTTGCGCAGTATTTT
CASSQDRTGLFAQYF
>TRBV7-3|NA|NA|TRBJ2-3
TGTGCCAGCAGTTTCCTACCGAGCTATACGCAGTATTTT
CASSFLPSYTQYF
>TRBV28|few|TRBD2|TRBJ2-1
TGTGCCAGCAGGGGGACTAATCTCGTTAGCGGTGAGCAGTTCTTC
CASRGTNLVSGEQFF
>TRBV7-2|NA|NA|TRBJ1-2
TGTGCCAGCAGCTTAACCATCAGCTATGGCTACACCTTC
CASSLTISYGYTF
>TRBV7-2|NA|NA|TRBJ2-5
TGTGCCAGCAGCTTGAGGGGGGGAGAGACCCAGTACTTC
CASSLRGGETQYF
>TRBV10-2|NA|NA|TRBJ2-2
TGCGCCAGCAGTCGACTCTCCGGGGAGCTGTTTTTT
CASSRLSGELFF
>TRBV7-8|NA|NA|TRBJ1-1
TGTGCCAGCAGCTTCAACAGCTTTAACACTGAAGCTTTCTTT
CASSFNSFNTEAFF
>TRBV28|NA|TRBD1|TRBJ1-2
TGTGCCAGCAGTTTAAGAGGGGGCAGGGTGGAAGGAAGCGGCTACACCTTC
CASSLRGGRVEGSGYTF
>TRBV29-1|once|NA|TRBJ2-5
TGCAGCGGCGCAAAACAGGGTTTAGTGGAGACCCAGTACTTC
CSGAKQGLVETQYF
>TRBV28|NA|TRBD1|TRBJ2-5
TGTGCCAGCAGTTCACCGACAGGGGGGGACGAGACCCAGTACTTC
CASSSPTGGDETQYF
>TRBV6-5|NA|TRBD1|TRBJ2-7
TGTGCCAGCATGAGGACAGGCCCCGTCTACGAGCAGTACTTC
CASMRTGPVYEQYF
>TRBV11-2|NA|TRBD2|TRBJ2-1
TGTGCCAGCAGCTTAGGGGGGTTAGCGGGAGGGAATGAGCAGTTCTTC
CASSLGGLAGGNEQFF
>TRBV4-2|NA|NA|TRBJ1-5
TGTGCCAGCAGCCAAGATATGGGCCAGGGCGGCAATCAGCCCCAGCATTTT
CASSQDMGQGGNQPQHF
>TRBV6-5|many|NA|TRBJ1-2
TGTGCCAGCAGGCTAAGCTCCCTCTATGGCTACACCTTC
CASRLSSLYGYTF
>TRBV30|NA|NA|TRBJ2-5
TGTGCCTGGAGTGCCCGACGGGAGCAGTACTTC
CAWSARREQYF
>TRBV28|NA|TRBD2|TRBJ2-3
TGTGCCAGCAGTTTATGGGGCCTTGCGAGCGGGATTACAGATACGCAGTATTTT
CASSLWGLASGITDTQYF
>TRBV9|once|NA|TRBJ1-5
TGTGCCAGCAGCGTCGGGGCCGAACATCAGCCCCAGCATTTT
CASSVGAEHQPQHF
>TRBV28|NA|NA|TRBJ2-4
TGTGCCAGCAGTTCTACAGGACCGGTAGCCAAAAACATTCAGTACTTC
CASSSTGPVAKNIQYF
>TRBV7-5|NA|NA|TRBJ1-5
TGTGCCAGATCTGCCAGGGGGGGGAGCAATCAGCCCCAGCATTTT
CARSARGGSNQPQHF
>TRBV27|NA|TRBD1|TRBJ1-1
TGTGCCAGCAGTTTTCAGGGGGCAGGTACTGAAGCTTTCTTT
CASSFQGAGTEAFF
>TRBV5-1|NA|NA|TRBJ1-2
TGCGCCAGCAGCTTGGAGGCGGGGAACTATGGCTACACCTTC
CASSLEAGNYGYTF
>TRBV11-2|NA|NA|TRBJ2-3
TGTGCCAGCAGCTTAGAGGTCGCCTCAGATACGCAGTATTTT
CASSLEVASDTQYF
>TRBV7-9|NA|NA|TRBJ2-1
TGTGCCAGCAGCTTCCCCCGGGCAGGGAGAGATGGTGAGCAGTTCTTC
CASSFPRAGRDGEQFF
>TRBV6-6|many|NA|TRBJ1-4
TGTGCCAGCAGTAAAAATGAAAAACTGTTTTTT
CASSKNEKLFF
>TRBV18|NA|NA|TRBJ1-1
TGTGCCAGCTCACCTGGGCAGACAAGGAACACTGAAGCTTTCTTT
CASSPGQTRNTEAFF
>TRBV30|NA|TRBD2|TRBJ2-2
TGTGCCTGGAGTAACGGGCCGGGAGGGCCCGGGGAGCTGTTTTTT
CAWSNGPGGPGELFF
>TRBV7-8|NA|TRBD1|TRBJ1-5
TGTGCCAGCAGCGGAGACAGGGTCCCCTATCAGCCCCAGCATTTT
CASSGDRVPYQPQHF
>TRBV6-1|few|NA|TRBJ2-3
TGTGCCAGCAGTGAATTTCGGGGGATTGTCACAGATACGCAGTATTTT
CASSEFRGIVTDTQYF
>TRBV28|NA|TRBD1|TRBJ2-5
TGTGCCAGCAGTAAAACGACAGGGGCGGAGACCCAGTACTTC
CASSKTTGAETQYF
>TRBV5-1|NA|TRBD1|TRBJ2-3
TGCGCCAGCAGCTTCGGACAGGGGGATACGCAGTATTTT
CASSFGQGDTQYF
>TRBV10-3|NA|TRBD2|TRBJ2-3
TGTGCCACTCAGGAGTCTAGCGGGAGACCAGATACGCAGTATTTT
CATQESSGRPDTQYF
>TRBV9|NA|NA|TRBJ2-1
TGTGCCAGCAGCGTAGATATGACAGGCGACAATGAGCAGTTCTTC
CASSVDMTGDNEQFF
>TRBV27|NA|NA|TRBJ1-5
TGTGCCAGCAGTTTAAACAGGTATCAGCCCCAGCATTTT
CASSLNRYQPQHF
>TRBV6-5|NA|TRBD1|TRBJ2-3
TGTGCCAGCAGATGGGACAGGGTGACAGATACGCAGTATTTT
CASRWDRVTDTQYF
>TRBV28|NA|NA|TRBJ2-7
TGTGCCAGCAAAAGGGGCGGACCCTACGAGCAGTACTTC
CASKRGGPYEQYF
>TRBV27|NA|NA|TRBJ2-3
TGTGCCAGCAGTCCTCCGGGGCGATTCACAGATACGCAGTATTTT
CASSPPGRFTDTQYF
>TRBV7-9|NA|NA|TRBJ2-7
TGTGCCAGCAGCTTAGGGGCAGGCTACGAGCAGTACTTC
CASSLGAGYEQYF
>TRBV14|many|NA|TRBJ1-3
TGTGCCAGCAGCCGAACCTACGGGGGCGAGGACACCATATATTTT
CASSRTYGGEDTIYF
>TRBV14|NA|NA|TRBJ2-1
TGTGCCAGCAGCCAAGCCGTCAGGTCTTCTGAGAAGTTCTTC
CASSQAVRSSEKFF
>TRBV9|NA|TRBD1|TRBJ1-4
TGTGCCAGCAGCGCCCTCGGATCCAGGGGGGAAAAACTGTTTTTT
CASSALGSRGEKLFF
>TRBV5-8|NA|NA|TRBJ1-2
TGTGCCAGCAGCTTGGTGACAGATGGCTACACCTTC
CASSLVTDGYTF
>TRBV10-3|NA|NA|TRBJ1-4
TGTGCCATCAGTGAGTCGGGGAGCGGTGGGGAAAAACTGTTTTTT
CAISESGSGGEKLFF